A selection of T cell receptor beta chains follows, all from one sample in a study of blood T cell repertoires in COVID-19. Using immunoSEQ multiplex PCR, the repertoire was profiled, and TCRdb retains in-frame clones only, with some absent. The data contain tens of thousands of clones, around 96% of them singletons. The sample comprised peripheral blood. The receptors originated from a human donor with active COVID-19. The donor label of this sample is uncertain. Both conserved end residues are trimmed from each CDR3. The D gene is left open where the match is weak. The listing skips clone size in some rows; elsewhere it reads once, few, many or a size class.

j_call	v_call	d_call	clone_size	cdr3_aa
TRBJ1-5	TRBV28	.	.	ASSQGGDRQPQH
TRBJ1-2	TRBV19	TRBD1	.	ASRDYRGSYGYT
TRBJ2-1	TRBV29-1	TRBD2	.	SVSSGYSSYNEQF
TRBJ2-3	TRBV5-8	TRBD2	.	ASSLARLAGDLSTDTQY
TRBJ2-2	TRBV11-2	.	.	ASRVSYGELF
TRBJ1-5	TRBV19	TRBD1	.	ASSRGTGPNQPQH
TRBJ2-7	TRBV18	.	few	ASSPGLGSDEQY
TRBJ2-7	TRBV28	TRBD2	.	ASTSGINEQY
TRBJ2-7	TRBV7-2	TRBD2	.	ASSLGSSGGAPYEQY
TRBJ2-5	TRBV24-1	.	.	ATSDFTGSQETQY
TRBJ2-3	TRBV4-1	TRBD1	.	ASSQPGQGADTQY
TRBJ2-7	TRBV7-8	TRBD2	.	ASNPTSGVFEQY
TRBJ1-5	TRBV6-6	.	.	ASRYPGRGRDQPQH
TRBJ1-5	TRBV5-1	TRBD1	.	ASRANDREYQPQH
TRBJ2-3	TRBV11-3	TRBD2	.	ASSGPAGGGYTDTQY